The present T cell receptor beta chain was sequenced within a study of CD8 T cells in Susac syndrome. Random hexamers were used to reverse transcribe the RNA input (roughly 0.5 to 1 ug). Using its own MiXCR run on the immunoSEQ multiplex PCR reads, TCRdb lists one record per CDR3 protein. The sample holds under 300,000 distinct CDR3 sequences; 90% to 97% are singletons and the top ten take roughly 0.1%. The germline V gene encodes CDR1 MNHEY and CDR2 SMNVEV (reference sequence). V dropped 3 bases and J dropped 6; count of bases not matched to a gene: 5. There are 14 residues in the CDR3. The source material was CD4+ T cells from PBMCs. The rearrangement links TRBV27 to TRBJ2-1; 7 positions match TRBD2. The TCR comes from a human donor with Susac syndrome. CDR3 residues: CASSFRDYRNEQFF. DNA of the CDR3: TGTGCCAGCAGTTTCCGGGACTATCGCAATGAGCAGTTCTTC.